This TCR beta chain was captured in a study of blood T cell repertoires in COVID-19 (dated by TCRdb to 2020 to 2021). For the study in its entirety: Samples from collaborators originated in the United States, Italy and Spain and spanned both the acute and convalescent phases of COVID-19. A freely available public database, intended as a resource for researchers studying the immune response to SARS-CoV-2, is where the repertoires were released. Deeply sampled blood TCRbeta repertoires from subjects exposed to, actively infected with, or recovered from COVID-19 were included in the dataset. The material from the prospective study consisted of cDNA or gDNA derived from T cells, B-cell-depleted T cells, or PBMCs. Nearly every sample came with metadata listing a de-identified subject ID, COVID-19 status, age in years and sex. Where available, HLA class I and class II types were obtained from metadata supplied by the sample provider rather than from assay-based typing. Samples came from the ongoing ImmuneRACE study (first 160 participants) plus 1,254 subjects from 6 global collaborators.

TCRbeta CDR3 regions were amplified from genomic DNA by means of the immunoSEQ Assay, a bias-controlled multiplex PCR. The original methods were these. The number of nucleated cells in each sample was estimated by amplification of reference gene primers within the assay. To quantify the absolute abundance of each unique TCRbeta CDR3 rearrangement, sequence reads were collapsed and filtered. For each sample, productive Simpson clonality was calculated as the square root of Simpson's diversity index over productive rearrangements. This immuneACCESS table, as held by TCRdb, lists in-frame sequences with V and J called but not all clones. Of the missing ones, under half trace to an unresolved V gene in checked studies; the others have no known cause. V and J calls and clone size are those listed in that table; D and trimming were worked out from the DNA. The sample profile shows fewer than 200,000 clones; about nine tenths of them were found once. About 20% of the sample is held by the ten biggest clonotypes.

Overall study outcomes, separate from this receptor: Clinical and demographic metadata were provided uncurated, with the amount varying by source and participant.

The CDR3 contains 17 residues, cysteine and phenylalanine counted. The only DNA kept is the CDR3, 51 bases in frame from the first base. The germline V gene specifies SGHTA as CDR1 and FQGTGA as CDR2. V is pruned by 4 bases and J by 7 bases, leaving 12 bases of the junction without a gene match. Each collaborating institution followed its own protocols to collect whole blood in K2EDTA tubes. For TCRbeta analysis, collaborators shipped samples as frozen whole blood, isolated PBMCs, or DNA extracted from either of those sample types. The sample holds many counts of this clone. The antigen it binds to is not known. There are no base qualities to consult, and no much larger clone falls within one base.

This TCR came from a man aged 65 to 79 with active or convalescent COVID-19. Recombination linked TRBV7-3 to TRBJ2-1, and 11 bases in between align with TRBD2. Sequencing used peripheral blood. The CDR3 loop reads CASSSGLADPLRNEQFF. The DNA sequence follows: TGTGCCAGCAGCTCGGGACTAGCGGACCCATTGAGGAATGAGCAGTTCTTC.